Below are 30 T cell receptor beta chains sequenced from a single sample in a study of cytomegalovirus exposure and HLA in healthy donors. The PCR used 60 Vbeta and 13 Jbeta primers. Produced via immunoSEQ multiplex PCR; TCRdb's table is partial and in-frame only. This table holds around 120,000 clones, around 84% found once. Sequenced input: PBMCs. The receptors derive from a man aged 45 to 65 in good health and CMV-seronegative.

J is TRBJ2-7 and V is TRBV5-4; 8 positions agree with TRBD2. The CDR3 consists of 14 residues. After removal of 0 bases from V and 5 bases from J, the junction contained 4 bases not matched to a gene. Germline V lookup: CDR1 SGHNT, CDR2 YYREEE (reference sequence). The chain's CDR3 is CASSLGTSYDEQYF. CDR3 in DNA: TGTGCCAGCAGCTTGGGGACTAGCTACGACGAGCAGTACTTC.

The chain uses TRBV7-3 and TRBJ2-5; 9 bases match TRBD2. CDR1 and CDR2 from the germline V gene are SGHTA and FQGTGA. CDR3 length equals 16 residues. V shed 2 bases and J 0 bases; nucleotides not matched to a gene: 4. CDR3 coding DNA: TGTGCCAGCAGCTTACTAGCGGGGAATAACCAAGAGACCCAGTACTTC. This gives the protein CASSLLAGNNQETQYF.

This clone was observed a single time. This chain's CDR3 is CASSPHSNTGELFF. The CDR3 bases are TGCGCCAGCAGCCCGCACTCGAACACCGGGGAGCTGTTTTTT. The J gene is TRBJ2-2, the V gene TRBV5-1; D unclear. Germline values: CDR1 SGHRS, CDR2 YFSETQ. The CDR3 extends over 14 amino acids. V was pared by 4 bases and J by 0 bases, with 7 bases between.

CDR3 nucleotides: TGTGCCAGCAGGACTGTAGCGGGGCCAGGGTCCTACGAGCAGTACTTC. This codes for CASRTVAGPGSYEQYF. J is TRBJ2-7 and V is TRBV7-2; 8 bases align to TRBD2. The V and J ends lost 6 bases and 1 base, in that order; junction bases with no gene match: 11. This CDR3 has 16 residues. Germline CDR1 reads SGHTA; CDR2 reads FQGNSA.

The rearrangement joins TRBV19 to TRBJ1-5; D is undetermined. CDR1 is LNHDA and CDR2 is SQIVND in the germline V gene (reference sequence). The CDR3 runs 10 residues. CDR3 residues: CGNQRGTQHF. The CDR3 DNA reads TGTGGAAACCAGAGAGGTACCCAGCATTTT.

The J gene is TRBJ2-5, the V gene TRBV4-3; weak D call: TRBD2 (5 bases). This CDR3 has 13 amino acids. V was cut by 3 bases and J by 5 bases, with 10 bases left in between. Germline-derived CDR1 and CDR2 are LGHNA and YSLEER. The CDR3 reads CASSQRRGETQYF. Written as DNA, the CDR3 is TGCGCCAGCAGCCAGCGGAGAGGGGAGACCCAGTACTTC.

This chain uses TRBV7-9 with TRBJ2-7; TRBD2 aligns across 8 bases. CDR3 length: 15 amino acids. The junction had 11 bases not matched to a gene; V was cut back by 8 bases and J by 2 bases. Germline CDR1 SEHNR, CDR2 FQNEAQ (reference sequence). CDR3 nucleotide sequence: TGTGCCAGCTCGGGGGGGCGGGGATACCCCTACGAGCAGTACTTC. Its protein is CASSGGRGYPYEQYF. Combining the CDR3 with reference TRBV7-9 and TRBJ2-7 gives the whole variable domain DTGVSQNPRHKITKRGQNVTFRCDPISEHNRLYWYRQTLGQGPEFLTYFQNEAQLEKSRLLSDRFSAERPKGSFSTLEIQRTEQGDSAMYLCASSGGRGYPYEQYFGPGTRLTVT.

V gene TRBV7-2 combines with J gene TRBJ1-2, with D possibly TRBD1 on 5 matching bases. The V and J ends lost 5 bases and 1 base respectively, with 11 bases between them. The CDR3 extends over 14 amino acids. Germline CDR1 is SGHTA and CDR2 is FQGNSA. CDR3: CASSPRGDNYGYTF. In nucleotides, the CDR3 is TGTGCCAGCAGCCCGCGGGGGGATAACTATGGCTACACCTTC. The complete variable domain, with remaining parts taken from reference TRBV7-2 and TRBJ1-2, reads GAGVSQSPSNKVTEKGKDVELRCDPISGHTALYWYRQSLGQGLEFLIYFQGNSAPDKSGLPSDRFSAERTGGSVSTLTIQRTQQEDSAVYLCASSPRGDNYGYTFGSGTRLTVV.

This CDR3 reads CASSEQDSNQPQHF. The CDR3 DNA reads as TGTGCCAGCAGTGAACAGGATAGCAATCAGCCCCAGCATTTT. The chain is built from TRBV6-1 and TRBJ1-5, with D uncertain. Trimming shortened V by 2 bases and J by 0 bases, and 5 bases separated the two germline ends. CDR3 length: 14 residues. CDR1 and CDR2 from the germline V gene are MNHNS and SASEGT.

The genes are TRBV4-3 and TRBJ1-2; no definite D call. V gave up 1 base and J gave up 0 bases, with 6 bases separating them. Germline V gives CDR1 LGHNA, CDR2 YSLEER. The CDR3 spans 14 residues. CDR3 in DNA: TGCGCCAGCAGCCAAGTTGTAACTAACTATGGCTACACCTTC. Residues: CASSQVVTNYGYTF.

The chain couples TRBV29-1 to TRBJ2-1; 13 nucleotides match TRBD2. The CDR3 totals 17 residues. Germline V gene lookup returns CDR1 SQVTM and CDR2 ANQGSEA. Germline trimming cut 5 bases from V and 3 bases from J; bases unmatched to any gene: 10. The CDR3 nucleotides read TGCAGCGTTACTCCTAGATGGACTAGCGGGGGCTACAATGAGCAGTTCTTC. It translates to CSVTPRWTSGGYNEQFF.

V is TRBV11-3 and J is TRBJ2-3; the D gene is possibly TRBD1 (5 bases). The V end was cut by 5 bases, the J end by 4 bases, with 10 bases between. From germline, CDR1 is SGHNT and CDR2 YENEEA. CDR3 length: 13 amino acids. The CDR3, as DNA: TGTGCCAGCAGCCTCGGCAGGGCAGATACGCAGTATTTT. This sequence encodes CASSLGRADTQYF.

V gene TRBV7-9 combines with J gene TRBJ1-3, with TRBD1 as a possible D gene (5 bases). The CDR3 is 15 amino acids. Trimming pared 1 base from V and 2 bases from J, leaving 9 bases between. In germline, CDR1 is SEHNR, CDR2 FQNEAQ (reference sequence). The CDR3 sequence: CASSLERGTGNTIYF. CDR3 bases: TGTGCCAGCAGCTTAGAGCGGGGGACTGGAAACACCATATATTTT.

This rearrangement joins TRBV18 to TRBJ2-7; a possible D gene is TRBD2 (6 bases). The CDR3 consists of 14 residues. Germline V gene sequence: CDR1 KGHSH, CDR2 LQKENI. The ends were cut back, 3 bases at V and 0 bases at J, with 9 bases in the middle. CDR3 residues: CASSPEGYSYEQYF. The CDR3 nucleotides are TGTGCCAGCTCACCGGAGGGCTACTCCTACGAGCAGTACTTC.

The chain is built from TRBV6-4 and TRBJ2-1, with 14 bases aligning to TRBD2. Trimming at V came to 2 bases and at J to 9 bases, leaving 0 bases not matched to a gene. Germline assignment: CDR1 MRHNA and CDR2 SNTAGT. This CDR3 is 14 amino acids long. The CDR3 protein is CASSDGTSGGEQFF. The CDR3 DNA reads TGTGCCAGCAGTGACGGGACTAGCGGGGGTGAGCAGTTCTTC.

This chain links TRBV25-1 with TRBJ1-1; TRBD1 is a possible D gene (6 bases). Germline CDR1 is MGHDK and CDR2 is SYGVNS. Trimming cost V 1 base and J 0 bases, with 15 bases left between them. The length of the CDR3 is 17 residues. CDR3 region: CASSESTGFHLNTEAFF. For the CDR3, the DNA is TGTGCCAGCAGTGAATCTACAGGGTTCCACCTGAACACTGAAGCTTTCTTT.

The chain carries TRBV6-1 and TRBJ1-4; TRBD1 matches 10 bases. The CDR3 runs 15 residues. Germline lookup yields CDR1 MNHNS and CDR2 SASEGT. V lost 2 bases, J lost 5 bases, and 2 bases stayed unmatched. In nucleotides, the CDR3 is TGTGCCAGCAGTGAACTGGGACAGGGGAATGAAAAACTGTTTTTT. Residues: CASSELGQGNEKLFF.

The V call is TRBV18, the J call TRBJ2-3, with TRBD2 identical over 14 bases. Germline CDR1 reads KGHSH; CDR2 reads LQKENI. The CDR3 is 15 residues long. The junction had 4 bases not matched to a gene; V was cut back by 6 bases and J by 5 bases. CDR3 bases: TGTGCCAGCTCCCAAGGACTAGCGGGGGGAGATACGCAGTATTTT. Its translation is CASSQGLAGGDTQYF. The variable domain in full, with the rest retrieved from reference TRBV18 and TRBJ2-3, is NAGVMQNPRHLVRRRGQEARLRCSPMKGHSHVYWYRQLPEEGLKFMVYLQKENIIDESGMPKERFSAEFPKEGPSILRIQQVVRGDSAAYFCASSQGLAGGDTQYFGPGTRLTVL.

This sequence joins TRBV19 and TRBJ1-4, with unresolved D. Germline CDR1 and CDR2: LNHDA and SQIVND (reference sequence). The CDR3 runs to 14 residues. Trimming shortened V by 3 bases and J by 4 bases, and 9 bases separated the two germline ends. The CDR3, as DNA: TGTGCCAGTAGTATTGCGGGAGATAATGAAAAACTGTTTTTT. This encodes CASSIAGDNEKLFF.

V and J are TRBV10-2 and TRBJ2-1; D is undetermined. V lost 9 bases, J lost 3 bases, and 21 bases lay in between. There are 16 residues in the CDR3. The V gene's germline CDR1 is WSHSY and CDR2 SAAADI. CDR3 residues: CASRDPIGPFYNEQFF. CDR3 DNA sequence: TGCGCCAGTCGTGACCCAATTGGGCCTTTCTACAATGAGCAGTTCTTC.

The CDR3 DNA is TGTGCCAGTAGTATAGTGGCGGGGGACGAGCAGTACTTC. Its protein is CASSIVAGDEQYF. The rearrangement uses TRBV19 and TRBJ2-7; 7 bases are a match to TRBD2. The junction had 2 bases not matched to a gene; V was cut back by 1 base and J by 5 bases. The CDR3 contains 13 residues. Per the germline V gene, CDR1 is LNHDA and CDR2 is SQIVND (reference sequence).

This clone was detected only a few times. The CDR3 sequence: CASSLTDTQYF. DNA for the CDR3: TGTGCCAGCAGCCTCACAGATACGCAGTATTTT. V is TRBV7-9 and J is TRBJ2-3; no firm D call. This CDR3 spans 11 amino acids. Germline assignment: CDR1 SEHNR and CDR2 FQNEAQ (reference sequence). The V gene lost 5 bases and the J gene lost 2 bases, with 2 bases spanning the gap.

The gene calls are TRBV6-1 and TRBJ1-2; no clear D. The V end was cut by 4 bases, the J end by 2 bases, with 11 bases between. Germline values: CDR1 MNHNS, CDR2 SASEGT. The CDR3 is 14 amino acids. The CDR3 DNA is TGTGCCAGCAGTGTTTGGAGCGTCAACTATGGCTACACCTTC. Amino acids: CASSVWSVNYGYTF.

This clone was picked up one time. The chain recombines TRBV9 with TRBJ1-2; D not resolved. This CDR3 has 14 residues. V was cut by 0 bases and J by 0 bases, with 6 bases left in between. In germline, CDR1 is SGDLS, CDR2 YYNGEE. CDR3 protein: CASSVDGTNYGYTF. CDR3 coding DNA: TGTGCCAGCAGCGTAGACGGGACTAACTATGGCTACACCTTC.

The chain combines TRBV6-1 with TRBJ2-5; 8 bases fit TRBD2. The CDR3 extends over 14 amino acids. Trimming cost V 7 bases and J 5 bases; bases outside gene matches: 9. Germline V lookup: CDR1 MNHNS, CDR2 SASEGT. CDR3 sequence reads: CASNPGGAWETQYF. The CDR3 DNA reads TGTGCCAGCAATCCCGGGGGGGCGTGGGAGACCCAGTACTTC.

The chain joins TRBV19 to TRBJ1-5; 11 nucleotides agree with TRBD1. CDR1 and CDR2 from the germline V gene are LNHDA and SQIVND (reference sequence). CDR3 size: 16 residues. J gave up 6 bases and V 6 bases, and 10 bases lay outside the gene matches. CDR3: CASRERTGGFSQPQHF. The CDR3 DNA reads TGTGCCAGTAGGGAAAGGACAGGGGGCTTCAGTCAGCCCCAGCATTTT.

The rearrangement uses TRBV4-3 and TRBJ2-7; 7 bases align to TRBD1. Per germline, CDR1 LGHNA and CDR2 YSLEER. The ends lost 4 bases at V and 3 bases at J; junction bases unmatched: 3. CDR3 size: 13 residues. The DNA of the CDR3 is TGCGCCAGCAGCCCAGGGGGTATCTACGAGCAGTACTTC. It specifies CASSPGGIYEQYF.

The rearrangement joins TRBV2 to TRBJ1-2; 10 nucleotides align to TRBD1. CDR3 length: 18 amino acids. V trimming: 6 bases; J trimming: 2 bases; junction bases outside the gene matches: 15. Germline V gene lookup returns CDR1 SNHLY and CDR2 FYNNEI. The CDR3 DNA follows: TGTGCCAGCAGATCTCTAAAGACAGGGGGCTCGAAAAACTATGGCTACACCTTC. The encoded protein is CASRSLKTGGSKNYGYTF.

The chain is built from TRBV4-1 and TRBJ2-2, with 7 bases identical to TRBD2. The CDR3 is 14 residues long. The V gene's germline CDR1 is MGHRA and CDR2 YSYEKL. The V segment lost 9 bases and the J segment 1 base; nucleotides outside the gene matches: 5. The CDR3 DNA reads as TGCGCCAGTCAGCTAGCGGTGAACACCGGGGAGCTGTTTTTT. Its translation: CASQLAVNTGELFF.

CDR3 loop: CASSKETGAGELFF. The DNA of the CDR3 is TGTGCCAGCAGTAAAGAAACAGGGGCCGGGGAGCTGTTTTTT. The rearrangement joins TRBV6-4 to TRBJ2-2; TRBD1 matches at 7 bases. The germline gives CDR1 MRHNA, CDR2 SNTAGT. This CDR3 has 14 residues. Trimming took 5 bases from V and 6 from J; bases not matched to a gene: 6.